The TCR beta chain described here comes from a study of cytomegalovirus exposure and HLA in healthy donors. General study results and limits: While the bulk of TCR sequences proved rare, some public TCRs turned up in many donors.

The CDR3 is 15 amino acids. From germline, CDR1 is MGHRA and CDR2 YSYEKL. With 2 bases removed from V and 8 bases from J, the gap between germline ends came to 16 bases. On this clone: Its antigen is not known.

Primers for the PCR totalled 60 Vbeta and 13 Jbeta. Repertoires were generated with immunoSEQ multiplex PCR, while TCRdb's copy carries only in-frame clones and drops some. Recorded for this sample: roughly 120,000 clones. The chain employs TRBV4-1 and TRBJ2-1; TRBD2 is a possible D gene (6 bases). The sample was PBMCs. The TCR sequence derives from a man aged 30 to 45 in good health and CMV-seronegative. The chain's CDR3 is CASSQLGLLLDEQFF. CDR3 nucleotide sequence: TGCGCCAGCAGCCAATTGGGACTTCTATTGGATGAGCAGTTCTTC.